This T cell receptor (beta chain) appears in the sequencing data of a study of T cell responses to AZD1222 COVID-19 vaccine. Study-wide findings and caveats: Clonal diversity may have been underestimated in mostly white British donors. Vaccine-associated CD4 TCRs spanned spike, dominant at 160-218 and 743-854.

This clone appeared a single time. Antigen specificity is unknown. Clones were read by immunoSEQ multiplex PCR, and TCRdb kept only the in-frame ones, dropping some. The sample has roughly 120,000 clones; about 91% are singletons. Second-dose timings of about 4 or about 12 weeks were pooled. The CDR3 has 16 amino acids. CDR1 and CDR2 from the germline V gene are SGDLS and YYNGEE. Unmatched junction bases numbered 6, after V lost 3 bases and J lost 0 bases. This rearrangement joins TRBV9 to TRBJ2-1; 7 bases are shared with TRBD1. This clonotype was sampled from an adult who received the AZD1222 COVID-19 vaccine. The sequenced sample was peripheral blood, obtained 28 days after the second AZD1222 dose. The CDR3 spells CASSAGTATSYNEQFF. As DNA, the CDR3 is TGTGCCAGCAGCGCCGGGACAGCCACCTCCTACAATGAGCAGTTCTTC.